A selection of T cell receptor beta chains follows, all from one sample in a study of blood T cell repertoires in COVID-19. Sequencing used immunoSEQ multiplex PCR; TCRdb keeps in-frame clones, though not all of them. The sample lists 150,000 or so clones, roughly 85% occurring once. The sample was peripheral blood. These receptors originate from a human donor in a cohort sampled during active COVID-19. Both conserved end residues are part of each CDR3. A D gene is named only where the DNA matches it firmly. The size entry is marked missing in some rows and otherwise reads once, few, many or a size class.

size,J,V,D,CDR3,DNA
-,TRBJ2-6,TRBV3-1/TRBV3-2,-,CASSPRKLSGANVLTF,TGTGCCAGCAGCCCCAGGAAGCTCTCTGGGGCCAACGTCCTGACTTTC
-,TRBJ2-3,TRBV7-9,-,CASSSNTQYF,TGTGCCAGCAGCTCCAATACGCAGTATTTT
-,TRBJ1-1,TRBV19,-,CASTRAMNTEAFF,TGTGCCAGTACGCGGGCAATGAACACTGAAGCTTTCTTT
once,TRBJ1-2,TRBV5-6,TRBD1,CASRRTGFNYGYTF,TGTGCCAGCAGAAGGACAGGGTTTAACTATGGCTACACCTTC
-,TRBJ1-4,TRBV6-5,-,CASSLIPGHNEKLFF,TGTGCCAGCAGCTTGATCCCGGGTCACAATGAAAAACTGTTTTTT
-,TRBJ2-1,TRBV7-9,-,CASKAENNEQFF,TGTGCCAGCAAGGCGGAAAACAATGAGCAGTTCTTC
-,TRBJ1-1,TRBV11-2,-,CASSLDRSGAGRHTEAFF,TGTGCCAGCAGCTTAGATCGCTCCGGGGCGGGAAGGCACACTGAAGCTTTCTTT
-,TRBJ2-1,TRBV11-2,TRBD2,CASSFSGGYNEQFF,TGTGCCAGCAGCTTTAGCGGGGGGTACAATGAGCAGTTCTTC
-,TRBJ2-6,TRBV19,-,CASSIGVNSGANVLTF,TGTGCCAGTAGTATAGGAGTGAACTCTGGGGCCAACGTCCTGACTTTC
-,TRBJ2-5,TRBV14,-,CASSQDRFFRETQYF,TGTGCCAGCAGCCAAGATCGGTTTTTCAGGGAGACCCAGTACTTC
-,TRBJ2-1,TRBV2,TRBD2,CASSVWTSVTREEQFF,TGTGCCAGCAGTGTTTGGACTAGCGTAACCCGGGAGGAGCAGTTCTTC
-,TRBJ2-6,TRBV7-8,TRBD1,CASSSRTGSSGANVLTF,TGTGCCAGCAGCTCCAGGACAGGTTCCTCTGGGGCCAACGTCCTGACTTTC
-,TRBJ1-6,TRBV11-2,-,CASSLGRGRGSPLHF,TGTGCCAGCAGCTTAGGTCGGGGAAGAGGGTCACCCCTCCACTTT
-,TRBJ2-6,TRBV19,-,CASSNPTGTGANVLTF,TGTGCCAGTAGTAACCCCACAGGGACCGGGGCCAACGTCCTGACTTTC
-,TRBJ1-5,TRBV27,TRBD1,CASSLSSGTVSNQPQHF,TGTGCCAGCAGTTTAAGCTCTGGGACAGTTAGCAATCAGCCCCAGCATTTT
few,TRBJ1-6,TRBV30,-,CAWSHEGNSPLHF,TGTGCCTGGAGCCATGAGGGTAATTCACCCCTCCACTTT
-,TRBJ1-6,TRBV10-3,-,CAISESSQDNSPLHF,TGTGCCATCAGTGAGTCGAGTCAGGATAATTCACCCCTCCACTTT
-,TRBJ1-3,TRBV6-6,-,CASSPSDIAPNTIYF,TGTGCCAGCAGTCCCTCGGACATTGCGCCAAACACCATATATTTT
-,TRBJ2-7,TRBV30,-,CAAGRSREYEQYF,TGTGCCGCTGGACGTAGCAGGGAATACGAGCAGTACTTC
-,TRBJ2-5,TRBV18,-,CASSPVPVQGQETQYF,TGTGCCAGCTCACCCGTTCCCGTGCAGGGGCAAGAGACCCAGTACTTC
-,TRBJ2-7,TRBV9,TRBD2,CASSVEVRLAGGYEQYF,TGTGCCAGCAGCGTAGAGGTTCGACTAGCGGGAGGTTACGAGCAGTACTTC
-,TRBJ2-7,TRBV28,TRBD1,CASSPPGTGAYEQYF,TGTGCCAGCAGCCCTCCCGGGACAGGAGCCTACGAGCAGTACTTC
-,TRBJ2-7,TRBV6-5,TRBD1,CASRLGQGVLHEQYF,TGTGCCAGCAGATTGGGACAGGGGGTTCTACACGAGCAGTACTTC
-,TRBJ2-2,TRBV2,TRBD2,CASRIRPWTSGRTGELFF,TGTGCCAGCAGGATTAGACCTTGGACTAGCGGGAGGACCGGGGAGCTGTTTTTT
medium-sized,TRBJ2-1,TRBV9,-,CASSDGQTNEQFF,TGTGCCAGCAGCGACGGACAGACAAATGAGCAGTTCTTC
-,TRBJ1-1,TRBV7-6,TRBD1,CASSSCRDRFPNTEAFF,TGTGCCAGCAGCTCTTGCCGGGACAGGTTCCCGAACACTGAAGCTTTCTTT
-,TRBJ2-7,TRBV5-8,-,CASSLEQGVPYEQYF,TGTGCCAGCAGCTTGGAACAGGGTGTTCCATACGAGCAGTACTTC
-,TRBJ2-3,TRBV4-2,TRBD2,CASSLLAGADTQYF,TGTGCCAGCAGCCTCCTAGCGGGGGCAGATACGCAGTATTTT
-,TRBJ2-7,TRBV30,-,CAWSGDRSYEQYF,TGTGCCTGGAGCGGTGACAGGAGCTACGAGCAGTACTTC
once,TRBJ2-7,TRBV5-6,-,CASSFTGPYEQYF,TGTGCCAGCAGCTTTACAGGGCCCTACGAGCAGTACTTC
-,TRBJ2-5,TRBV28,TRBD1,CASSTSWTGGGQETQYF,TGTGCCAGCAGTACTAGCTGGACAGGGGGCGGGCAAGAGACCCAGTACTTC
-,TRBJ2-7,TRBV4-3,-,CASSPTLSDRRSYEQYF,TGCGCCAGCAGCCCCACGTTATCCGACAGGCGTAGCTACGAGCAGTACTTC
-,TRBJ2-7,TRBV7-2,-,CASSRGGTVAYEQYF,TGTGCCAGCAGCCGCGGCGGGACGGTCGCCTACGAGCAGTACTTC
-,TRBJ2-7,TRBV7-8,-,CASSLVAGSSYEQYF,TGTGCCAGCAGCTTAGTGGCGGGAAGCTCCTACGAGCAGTACTTC
-,TRBJ2-7,TRBV11-1,-,CASSPIGGGHEQYF,TGTGCCAGCAGCCCCATTGGGGGGGGCCACGAGCAGTACTTC
-,TRBJ2-2,TRBV30,-,CAWRASGTGELFF,TGTGCCTGGAGGGCCAGCGGCACCGGGGAGCTGTTTTTT
-,TRBJ2-3,TRBV25-1,-,CASSESRPTDTQYF,TGTGCCAGCAGTGAATCCCGTCCTACAGATACGCAGTATTTT
-,TRBJ2-3,TRBV5-4,TRBD2,CASSLGSGTPDTQYF,TGTGCCAGCAGCTTAGGAAGCGGGACCCCAGATACGCAGTATTTT
few,TRBJ2-7,TRBV5-4,TRBD1,CASSLGQGAYEQYF,TGTGCCAGCAGCTTGGGACAGGGGGCCTACGAGCAGTACTTC
-,TRBJ1-2,TRBV6-5,TRBD1,CASSDRDRVGYTF,TGTGCCAGCAGCGACCGGGACAGGGTAGGCTACACCTTC
-,TRBJ1-6,TRBV28,-,CASSPPGGSLNSPLHF,TGTGCCAGCAGCCCACCGGGGGGTTCCCTCAATTCACCCCTCCACTTT
once,TRBJ2-7,TRBV30,-,CAWSPSREQYF,TGTGCCTGGAGTCCCTCTCGGGAGCAGTACTTC
-,TRBJ1-4,TRBV28,TRBD1,CASSWDREEKLFF,TGTGCCAGCAGTTGGGACAGGGAGGAAAAACTGTTTTTT
-,TRBJ1-3,TRBV7-9,-,CASSLAGSASSGNTIYF,TGTGCCAGCAGCTTAGCGGGCTCCGCCTCCTCTGGAAACACCATATATTTT
-,TRBJ2-4,TRBV13,-,CASSPSKDPKNIQYF,TGTGCCAGCAGCCCTTCTAAAGATCCCAAAAACATTCAGTACTTC
few,TRBJ2-1,TRBV28,-,CASSYSGSSYNEQFF,TGTGCCAGCAGTTATAGCGGAAGCTCCTACAATGAGCAGTTCTTC
-,TRBJ2-7,TRBV28,TRBD1,CASNLKAGTGDPYEQYF,TGTGCCAGCAACCTCAAGGCCGGGACAGGGGACCCCTACGAGCAGTACTTC
-,TRBJ1-1,TRBV28,-,CASSLVGQPLNTEAFF,TGTGCCAGCAGTTTGGTTGGGCAGCCCCTGAACACTGAAGCTTTCTTT
-,TRBJ1-1,TRBV25-1,-,CASSDELNTEAFF,TGTGCCAGCAGTGATGAGTTGAACACTGAAGCTTTCTTT
-,TRBJ2-7,TRBV3-1/TRBV3-2,TRBD2,CASSQAGLADEQYF,TGTGCCAGCAGCCAGGCGGGACTAGCGGACGAGCAGTACTTC
-,TRBJ1-3,TRBV6-1,TRBD1,CASSEDRGRTYTIYF,TGTGCCAGCAGTGAAGACAGGGGGCGAACGTACACCATATATTTT
-,TRBJ1-4,TRBV19,-,CASSIGEGNNEKLFF,TGTGCCAGTAGTATAGGAGAGGGTAATAATGAAAAACTGTTTTTT
-,TRBJ2-3,TRBV19,TRBD2,CATGRTSEQYF,TGTGCCACAGGGAGGACTAGCGAGCAGTATTTT